This TCR beta chain derives from a study of beta chain features in type 1 diabetes. General study points: Naive, central memory and regulatory TCRB repertoires appeared more similar among patients than healthy donors. Shorter TCRB CDR3s, moderately but significantly so, were found in Type 1 diabetes patients in all four CD4+ subsets. Equally in patients and controls, shorter templates might have been favored by PCR.

The V end was cut by 1 base, the J end by 8 bases, with 15 bases between. The CDR3 spans 15 residues. Germline lookup yields CDR1 SGHNT and CDR2 YENEEA. This clone has ten or more counts. What it binds is unknown. What was sequenced were expressed TCRB transcripts, since all of the isolated RNA had been reverse transcribed. TCRdb's copy holds only in-frame clones and misses some; the assay was immunoSEQ multiplex PCR. The data hold 120,000 or so clones, with approximately 15% observed a single time. The V and J genes are TRBV11-3 and TRBJ2-1; maybe TRBD2 (5 bases). The receptor was derived from a man between 18 and 35 years old with type 1 diabetes. Sequenced sample: central memory CD4+ T cells from blood. The CDR3 sequence is CASSLGLAVADEQFF. The CDR3 DNA reads TGTGCCAGCAGCTTAGGGCTAGCTGTGGCGGATGAGCAGTTCTTC. Full variable domain (remainder filled in from reference TRBV11-3 and TRBJ2-1): EAGVVQSPRYKIIEKKQPVAFWCNPISGHNTLYWYLQNLGQGPELLIRYENEEAVDDSQLPKDRFSAERLKGVDSTLKIQPAELGDSAVYLCASSLGLAVADEQFFGPGTRLTVL.